The clone carrying this TCR beta chain was seen only a few times. Those donating, healthy Caucasian individuals from Russia, were aged roughly 6 to 90. The source of the sample is a study of blood T cells in healthy people across ages. Primers used in a second PCR of about 6 to 11 cycles were a sample-barcoded 5' primer and a J-beta primer mix. Each CDR3 protein gets one entry after TCRdb re-called the 5' RACE reads with MiXCR. Of under 2,000,000 distinct CDR3 sequences listed, less than 50% were seen once; the top ten hold 2.1%. V dropped 4 bases and J dropped 2; count of bases not matched to a gene: 18. The CDR3 runs to 21 residues. Germline assignment: CDR1 LGHNA and CDR2 YNFKEQ.

Sequenced input: blood. The source of this sequence is a woman between 35 and 50 years old in good health. The V and J genes are TRBV4-2 and TRBJ2-3; TRBD2 matches 13 bases. This chain's CDR3 is CASSRLRGGTSGESHTDTQYF. The DNA of the CDR3 is TGTGCCAGCAGCCGACTTCGGGGCGGGACTAGCGGGGAGAGTCACACAGATACGCAGTATTTT.